A single sample gave rise to the 22 T cell receptor beta chains below, sequenced in a study of blood T cells in healthy people across ages. Using a J-beta primer mix together with a sample-barcoded 5' primer, a second PCR was run for about 6 to 11 cycles. TCRdb reprocessed the 5' RACE reads via MiXCR and lists one record per CDR3 protein. This table has hundreds of thousands of distinct CDR3 sequences, roughly 40% appearing once. Specimen: blood. The origin of the receptors is a man younger than 30 in good health.

This clonotype was found many times. The chain recombines TRBV10-3 with TRBJ1-2; D is possibly TRBD1 (5 bases). V lost 6 bases, J lost 4 bases, and 9 bases lay in between. Germline V gene data show CDR1 as ENHRY and CDR2 as SYGVKD. This CDR3 spans 12 amino acids. The CDR3: CAISEDSYGYTF. The CDR3 nucleotides read TGTGCCATCAGCGAAGACAGCTATGGCTACACCTTC.

Written as DNA, the CDR3 is TGTGCCAGCAGTACCGGGACGTCGAACACCGGGGAGCTGTTTTTT. It specifies CASSTGTSNTGELFF. This chain links TRBV28 with TRBJ2-2; perhaps D is TRBD1 or TRBD2 (5 bases each). The CDR3 runs 15 residues. Trimming pared 5 bases from V and 0 bases from J, leaving 10 bases between. The V gene's germline CDR1 is MDHEN and CDR2 SYDVKM.

This clonotype has more than one count but fewer than ten. The chain carries TRBV21-1 and TRBJ2-5; the D call in the table, TRBD2, was not verified against the DNA. TRBV21-1 is termed a pseudogene. The CDR3 runs to 15 residues. CDR3 coding DNA: TGTGCCAGCATGTCGAGTAGCGGGCTCCAAGAGACCCAGTACTTC. It specifies CASMSSSGLQETQYF.

This rearrangement joins TRBV29-1 to TRBJ1-5, with D possibly TRBD1 on 5 matching bases. CDR3 length: 17 residues. CDR1 and CDR2 from the germline V gene are SQVTM and ANQGSEA. The V end was cut by 6 bases, the J end by 2 bases, with 23 bases between. The DNA for the CDR3 is TGCAGCGTCTGGGGGGGGGATGGGGGATTGGGCAATCAGCCCCAGCATTTT. Protein product: CSVWGGDGGLGNQPQHF.

The genes are TRBV16 and TRBJ2-4; 7 positions match TRBD1. Germline V gene lookup returns CDR1 KGHSY and CDR2 FQNENV. J lost 0 bases, V lost 4 bases, and 12 bases had no gene match. The CDR3 covers 18 residues. CDR3 amino acids: CASSPQGTQNIAKNIQYF. The CDR3 DNA sequence: TGTGCCAGCAGCCCACAGGGGACACAGAATATAGCCAAAAACATTCAGTACTTC.

With regard to this clonotype: The junction departs from germline at one end; a sequencing error may be responsible. V gene TRBV27 combines with J gene TRBJ2-7, with no clear D. CDR1 is MNHEY and CDR2 is SMNVEV in the germline V gene (reference sequence). The CDR3 runs to 14 residues. CDR3 sequence reads: CASEFHPRVYVQYF. For the CDR3, the DNA is TGTGCCAGCGAATTCCACCCCCGTGTTTACGTGCAGTACTTC.

The CDR3 DNA is TGTGCCAGCAGCTTGACTAGTTCGAACACCGGGGAGCTGTTTTTT. Protein: CASSLTSSNTGELFF. The chain is built from TRBV7-3 and TRBJ2-2; weak D call: TRBD2 (6 bases). The ends were cut back, 3 bases at V and 0 bases at J, with 8 bases in the middle. Germline V lookup: CDR1 SGHTA, CDR2 FQGTGA. The CDR3 is 15 amino acids.

This clonotype was counted between two and nine times. This chain joins TRBV10-3 and TRBJ2-7; TRBD1 agrees at 8 bases. The DNA end favors TRBJ2-5, so the J call may be wrong. The CDR3 is 15 amino acids. In germline, CDR1 is ENHRY, CDR2 SYGVKD. The CDR3 DNA reads as TGTGCCATCAGGGACCTCGACAGGGGAGGAGAGACCCAGTACTTC. Its protein product is CAIRDLDRGGETQYF.

This clonotype was observed a handful of times. The V and J genes are TRBV2 and TRBJ2-7, with TRBD1 as a possible D gene (6 bases). Trimming cost V 2 bases and J 2 bases, with 10 bases left between them. The CDR3 length is 14 residues. CDR1 is SNHLY and CDR2 is FYNNEI in the germline V gene. The CDR3 protein is CASSEWQGPYEQYF. For the CDR3, the DNA is TGTGCCAGCAGTGAATGGCAGGGGCCCTACGAGCAGTACTTC.

The genes are TRBV27 and TRBJ2-7; D might be TRBD1 or TRBD2, each matching 5 bases. V dropped 5 bases and J dropped 3 bases, with 14 bases sitting between them. The CDR3 length is 14 residues. Germline V CDR1 and CDR2: MNHEY, SMNVEV (reference sequence). The CDR3 reads CASSPKGPIYEQYF. The CDR3 DNA reads TGTGCCAGCAGTCCGAAGGGACCGATCTACGAGCAGTACTTC.

The rearrangement links TRBV29-1 to TRBJ2-4; tentative D call: TRBD1 (5 bases). The DNA end is more similar to TRBJ2-7, so the J call may be wrong. The CDR3 totals 12 residues. The germline gives CDR1 SQVTM, CDR2 ANQGSEA. The chain's CDR3 is CSVGPTGYEQYF. As DNA, the CDR3 is TGCAGCGTTGGACCAACAGGATACGAGCAGTACTTC.

This clonotype was detected only a few times. DNA for the CDR3: TGTGCCAGCAGTTTGGGGGCAGGGGAGGGTCAGCCCCAGCATTTT. The encoded protein is CASSLGAGEGQPQHF. This chain joins TRBV12-3 or TRBV12-4 and TRBJ1-5; possible D gene TRBD1, 6 bases. The CDR3 spans 15 residues. Trimming cost V 3 bases and J 6 bases, with 15 bases left between them.

The rearrangement joins TRBV12-3 or TRBV12-4 to TRBJ1-1; D possibly corresponds to TRBD1 (5 bases). With 4 bases removed from V and 3 bases from J, the gap between germline ends came to 9 bases. The CDR3 loop spans 13 amino acids. The CDR3: CASSSGLDTEAFF. The CDR3 DNA follows: TGTGCCAGCAGTTCGGGACTAGACACTGAAGCTTTCTTT.

The table lists this clonotype with many counts. The chain couples TRBV28 to TRBJ2-3, with 8 positions matching TRBD2. With 6 bases clipped from V and 6 bases from J, the junction kept 8 bases outside the gene matches. Per the germline V gene, CDR1 is MDHEN and CDR2 is SYDVKM. This CDR3 is 14 amino acids long. CDR3 region: CASREGLAPDTQYF. CDR3 coding DNA: TGTGCCAGCAGAGAAGGACTAGCACCGGATACGCAGTATTTT.

CDR3 DNA: TGTGCCAGCCGCGGGACCGCCGCGTGGGACATTCAGTACTTC. Residues: CASRGTAAWDIQYF. The J gene is TRBJ2-4, the V gene TRBV7-2; a weak D match, TRBD2 (6 bases). The CDR3 consists of 14 residues. Germline V gene lookup returns CDR1 SGHTA and CDR2 FQGNSA. Trimming removed 8 bases from V and 8 bases from J, with 19 bases in between. The full variable domain, rest sourced from reference TRBV7-2 and TRBJ2-4, is GAGVSQSPSNKVTEKGKDVELRCDPISGHTALYWYRQSLGQGLEFLIYFQGNSAPDKSGLPSDRFSAERTGGSVSTLTIQRTQQEDSAVYLCASRGTAAWDIQYFGAGTRLSVL.

This clonotype was detected many times. The J gene is TRBJ2-5, the V gene TRBV5-1; D gene uncertain. Germline assignment: CDR1 SGHRS and CDR2 YFSETQ. The germline V and J ends were trimmed by 7 bases and 2 bases, with 12 bases remaining between them. The CDR3 covers 13 residues. Here the CDR3 reads CASSTTPQETQYF. In DNA, the CDR3 is TGCGCCAGCTCCACAACTCCGCAAGAGACCCAGTACTTC.

CDR3 loop: CASSQDRRQNTEAFF. DNA for the CDR3: TGTGCCAGCAGCCAAGATAGACGGCAGAACACTGAAGCTTTCTTT. The gene calls are TRBV4-2 and TRBJ1-1; D not resolved. The ends were cut back, 0 bases at V and 1 base at J, with 9 bases in the middle. CDR1 LGHNA and CDR2 YNFKEQ come from the germline V gene. The CDR3 sequence is 15 residues long.

This clonotype has only one observation. The J gene is TRBJ2-2, the V gene TRBV5-1, with 8 positions matching TRBD1. Germline lookup yields CDR1 SGHRS and CDR2 YFSETQ. V was pared by 3 bases and J by 4 bases, with 5 bases of the junction left unmatched. The length of the CDR3 is 15 residues. This CDR3 is CASSSRQGRTGELFF. In nucleotides, the CDR3 is TGCGCCAGCAGCTCGAGACAGGGGCGCACCGGGGAGCTGTTTTTT. Using reference TRBV5-1 and TRBJ2-2 for the parts outside the CDR3, the full variable domain is KAGVTQTPRYLIKTRGQQVTLSCSPISGHRSVSWYQQTPGQGLQFLFEYFSETQRNKGNFPGRFSGRQFSNSRSEMNVSTLELGDSALYLCASSSRQGRTGELFFGEGSRLTVL.

With respect to this clonotype: The conserved final phenylalanine or tryptophan is absent from the CDR3, which likely points to a read error. The V gene is TRBV11-2, the J gene TRBJ2-5; 7 bases align to TRBD2. The J call is uncertain, as TRBJ2-7 better fits the DNA end. Germline V gene sequence: CDR1 SGHAT, CDR2 FQNNGV. The CDR3 spans 17 residues. The CDR3 region is CASSLAPGLTVNYEQYL. The DNA for the CDR3 is TGTGCCAGCAGCTTAGCCCCGGGACTAACTGTGAACTACGAGCAGTACCTC.

This chain joins TRBV4-3 and TRBJ1-4; tentatively, D is TRBD1 (5 bases). The V end was cut by 1 base, the J end by 5 bases, with 14 bases between. CDR1 and CDR2 from the germline V gene are LGHNA and YSLEER. The CDR3 spans 16 residues. CDR3 sequence reads: CASSQVPGTRNEKLFF. The CDR3 DNA is TGCGCCAGCAGCCAAGTCCCCGGGACTCGAAATGAAAAACTGTTTTTT.

In regard to this clonotype: A much larger clone lies one base from this, so it may be a read error. The chain uses TRBV15 and TRBJ2-7, with D unclear. V was trimmed by 2 bases and J by 7 bases, leaving 18 bases between them. The length of the CDR3 is 15 residues. CDR1 and CDR2 (germline): LNHNV, YYDKDF (reference sequence). As DNA, the CDR3 is TGTGCCACCAGCAGATACCCCACCGCCCAAAATGAGCAGTACTTC. Translated: CATSRYPTAQNEQYF.

The chain recombines TRBV15 with TRBJ1-5, with TRBD1 matching over 9 bases. After removal of 1 base from V and 3 bases from J, the junction contained 4 bases not matched to a gene. The CDR3 is 16 residues long. CDR1 and CDR2 (germline): LNHNV, YYDKDF (reference sequence). The DNA of the CDR3 is TGTGCCACCAGCAGAGGTCGGACAGGGGCCAATCAGCCCCAGCATTTT. This sequence encodes CATSRGRTGANQPQHF.